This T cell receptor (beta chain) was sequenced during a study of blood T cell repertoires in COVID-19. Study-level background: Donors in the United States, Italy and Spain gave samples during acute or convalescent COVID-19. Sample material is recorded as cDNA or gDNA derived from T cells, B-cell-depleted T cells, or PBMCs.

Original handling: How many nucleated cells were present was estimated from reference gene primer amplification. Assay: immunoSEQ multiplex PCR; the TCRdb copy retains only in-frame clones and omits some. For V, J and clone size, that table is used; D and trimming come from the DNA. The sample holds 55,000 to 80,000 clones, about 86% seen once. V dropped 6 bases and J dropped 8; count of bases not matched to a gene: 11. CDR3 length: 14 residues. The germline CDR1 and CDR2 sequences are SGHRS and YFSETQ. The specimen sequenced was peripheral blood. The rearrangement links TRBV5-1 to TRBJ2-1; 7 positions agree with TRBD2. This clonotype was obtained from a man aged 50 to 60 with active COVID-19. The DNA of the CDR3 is TGCGCCAGCACGGTTAGCGGGTCCTGGGATGAGCAGTTCTTC. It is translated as CASTVSGSWDEQFF.